These 7 T cell receptor beta chains were sequenced from one sample in a study of blood T cell repertoires in COVID-19. Produced via immunoSEQ multiplex PCR; TCRdb's table is partial and in-frame only. In the table there are some 180,000 clones, around 75% of which are singletons. The sequencing input was peripheral blood. The receptors shown here come from a woman aged 40 to 55 with COVID-19, enrolled during active disease.

The chain joins TRBV3-1 (or the pseudogene TRBV3-2) to TRBJ2-1; 7 bases map to TRBD2. CDR1 and CDR2 from the germline V gene are LGHDT and YNNKEL (reference sequence). Germline trimming cut 2 bases from V and 10 bases from J; bases unmatched to any gene: 5. This CDR3 contains 13 residues. The CDR3 DNA reads TGTGCCAGCAGCCAATTGGGGGAGGGGGAGCAGTTCTTC. Residues: CASSQLGEGEQFF.

CDR3 DNA: TGCGCCAGCAGCCAAGATCAGGGGGCTTCCCCCCGCAACACTGAAGCTTTCTTT. It yields the protein CASSQDQGASPRNTEAFF. The chain recombines TRBV4-1 with TRBJ1-1; 8 bases map to TRBD1. With V trimmed by 0 bases and J by 2 bases, 11 bases remained unmatched. CDR3 length equals 18 residues. Germline CDR1 MGHRA, CDR2 YSYEKL.

This clone was seen many times. The chain employs TRBV2 and TRBJ1-5, with D possibly TRBD1 on 6 matching bases. Germline V gene lookup returns CDR1 SNHLY and CDR2 FYNNEI. Trimming removed 4 bases from V and 0 bases from J, with 22 bases in between. This CDR3 is 19 amino acids long. CDR3 in DNA: TGTGCCAGCAGTGCCACTTATTACAGGGTGAGGGATAGCAATCAGCCCCAGCATTTT. As protein: CASSATYYRVRDSNQPQHF. Looking up the rest from reference TRBV2 and TRBJ1-5 gives the full variable domain: EPEVTQTPSHQVTQMGQEVILRCVPISNHLYFYWYRQILGQKVEFLVSFYNNEISEKSEIFDDQFSVERPDGSNFTLKIRSTKLEDSAMYFCASSATYYRVRDSNQPQHFGDGTRLSIL.

V is TRBV4-1 and J is TRBJ2-1; 11 nucleotides align to TRBD2. With 3 bases clipped from V and 7 bases from J, the junction kept 8 bases outside the gene matches. The CDR3 is 16 residues long. Germline CDR1 and CDR2: MGHRA and YSYEKL. CDR3 residues: CASSHNEGTSGNEQFF. The CDR3 DNA sequence: TGCGCCAGCAGCCACAATGAGGGGACTAGCGGTAATGAGCAGTTCTTC.

The V call is TRBV19, the J call TRBJ2-5, with D tentatively TRBD1 (6 bases). Germline loops: CDR1 LNHDA, CDR2 SQIVND (reference sequence). Trimming took 6 bases from V and 1 from J, leaving 12 bases between them. The CDR3 runs 14 residues. CDR3 loop: CASSNRGTQETQYF. CDR3 nucleotides: TGTGCCAGTAGCAATAGGGGGACCCAAGAGACCCAGTACTTC.

The chain recombines TRBV12-5 with TRBJ1-1; 9 bases align to TRBD1. The ends lost 5 bases at V and 2 bases at J; junction bases unmatched: 12. Germline V CDR1 and CDR2: LGHNT, FRNRAP. The CDR3 is 17 residues long. CDR3 residues: CASGPGPGTGNNTEAFF. DNA for the CDR3: TGTGCTAGTGGTCCCGGTCCCGGGACAGGGAATAACACTGAAGCTTTCTTT.

This chain joins TRBV28 and TRBJ1-5; 7 bases match TRBD1. The CDR3 is 15 amino acids. Germline lookup yields CDR1 MDHEN and CDR2 SYDVKM. The V and J ends lost 9 bases and 4 bases, in that order; junction bases with no gene match: 12. The CDR3 DNA reads as TGTGCCAGTAGCGGGGGGGGACAGAAAAATCAGCCCCAGCATTTT. It encodes CASSGGGQKNQPQHF.